The rows below give T cell receptor beta chains drawn from one sample of a study of T cell repertoires in Merkel cell carcinoma. The method was immunoSEQ multiplex PCR; TCRdb's version includes in-frame clones alone and lacks a portion of them. The sample includes more than 12,000 clones, around four fifths of them seen just once. Specimen: tumor tissue. These receptors all come from an adult with Merkel cell carcinoma. CDR3s leave out the opening cysteine and the closing phenylalanine or tryptophan.

v_call	j_call	cdr3_aa
TRBV6-6	TRBJ2-7	ASSYSRGYEQY
TRBV29-1	TRBJ2-7	SVGTRGVSYEQY
TRBV10-3	TRBJ1-1	AISESRERRGEAF
TRBV6-4	TRBJ1-2	ASSEGASGFGYT
TRBV9	TRBJ1-5	ASSRGGQPQH
TRBV7-9	TRBJ1-5	ASSLGTGDQPQH
TRBV6-5	TRBJ1-1	ASSPRDGGGTEAF
TRBV10-3	TRBJ2-2	ATGQNTGELF
TRBV10-3	TRBJ1-1	AIRQGGMNTEAF
TRBV7-9	TRBJ2-7	ASSLVTSGSYEQY
TRBV9	TRBJ1-4	ASSKSGQGYNEKLF
TRBV9	TRBJ1-1	ASSVGVLDPEAF
TRBV7-2	TRBJ2-5	ASSPGLAGWETQY
TRBV3-1/TRBV3-2	TRBJ2-1	ASSLSGLAENNEQF
TRBV7-9	TRBJ1-1	ASSDDGQGNTEAF
TRBV6-1	TRBJ2-1	ASSEEAGGRNEQF
TRBV16	TRBJ2-1	ASSQSRIGGKNEQF
TRBV2	TRBJ2-5	ASTVGQQETQY
TRBV10-3	TRBJ1-1	AISGGLNTEAF